These 4 T cell receptor beta chains were all obtained from the same sample, sequenced in a study of CD8 T cells in ankylosing spondylitis. Study-wide findings and caveats: A motif of eight or nine highly homologous TCR beta variants was seen as apparently characteristic of ankylosing spondylitis blood.

A single record per CDR3 protein comes from TCRdb applying MiXCR to the 5' RACE reads. Among about 800,000 distinct CDR3 sequences listed, 10% to 15% were seen once. No antigen is known for these receptors. Material for sequencing was blood, either unsorted or a sorted T cell fraction (not recorded which). These receptor sequences come from a male donor with ankylosing spondylitis.

This clonotype occurred a few times. The V and J genes are TRBV20-1 and TRBJ2-3; TRBD2 matches 11 bases. CDR3 length: 16 amino acids. Germline CDR1 reads DFQATT; CDR2 reads SNEGSKA (reference sequence). The J segment lost 4 bases and the V segment lost 6 bases, leaving 12 bases of the junction unmatched. CDR3 nucleotide sequence: TGCAGTGCCCCTGAAAGGACTAGCGGGCTCCCAGATACGCAGTATTTT. Protein product: CSAPERTSGLPDTQYF.

This clonotype was counted ten times or more. The V gene is TRBV12-3 or TRBV12-4, the J gene TRBJ1-6; 10 positions agree with TRBD1. Trimming removed 4 bases from V and 10 bases from J; junction bases left unmatched: 4. CDR3 length: 14 residues. The CDR3 region is CASSSGQGHSPLHF. The CDR3 nucleotides read TGTGCCAGCAGTTCGGGACAGGGGCACTCACCCCTCCACTTT.

This clonotype was recorded at least ten times. This chain links TRBV12-3 or TRBV12-4 with TRBJ2-7; D is perhaps TRBD1 (6 bases). The CDR3 loop spans 12 amino acids. The V end was cut by 6 bases, the J end by 9 bases, with 15 bases between. CDR3 loop: CASSPEQGRQYF. For the CDR3, the DNA is TGTGCCAGCAGCCCCGAACAGGGACGGCAGTACTTC.

Ten or more counts support this clonotype. The chain uses TRBV10-3 and TRBJ1-1; 8 positions match TRBD1. This CDR3 comprises 14 residues. Germline V gene sequence: CDR1 ENHRY, CDR2 SYGVKD. V lost 6 bases to trimming and J lost 2 bases; unmatched junction nucleotides: 5. CDR3 protein: CAIRVQGANTEAFF. For the CDR3, the DNA is TGTGCCATCAGGGTCCAGGGGGCTAACACTGAAGCTTTCTTT.